This paragraph reports one TCR beta chain. No antigen is known for it. No base qualities exist here, and no much larger clone lies one base off it. These data belong to a study of T-cell memory formation after mild COVID-19 (dated by TCRdb to the early 2020s). A note on the overall study: TCR sequence clusters from the two donors were found to be largely donor specific. Longitudinal TCRalpha and TCRbeta repertoire sequencing tracked T-cell clones expanding and contracting after mild COVID-19 in two donors. Two young, previously healthy adult volunteers, one female and one male, were included in the cohort.

The paper as a whole reports these results and caveats: The detection of some responding clones in pre-infection memory suggests that pre-existing cross-reactive memory T cells joined the SARS-CoV-2 response. Balanced CD4/CD8 phenotypes were observed for clones contracting from day 15 to 85, whereas a bias towards CD4+ was observed for a second wave of clones expanding from day 15 to 37. Contracting CD4+ clones were located mainly in the CM and EM memory subsets, whereas CD8+ clones were found to be enriched in EMRA. The second-wave clones that peaked on day 37 were not confirmed to be SARS-CoV-2 specific. Only two mild cases were covered by the study, and larger cohorts that include severe cases with pre-infection samples were considered necessary.

TCRdb records Illumina NovaSeq 6000 as the sequencer. TCRalpha and TCRbeta cDNA libraries were constructed by 5'RACE with constant-segment primers, with sample barcodes and unique molecular identifiers being introduced. RNA was extracted from every sample with Trizol reagent. The libraries were amplified in two PCR steps, and the second step added a second sample barcode and Illumina TruSeq adapters. The libraries were sequenced on an Illumina NovaSeq using 2 x 150 bp paired-end reads. As for how the authors treated the data: Reads were demultiplexed and collapsed into UMI-guided consensus sequences with migec v1.2.7. Using mixcr v2.1.11, UMI consensuses were aligned to TRA and TRB V and J templates and then assembled into clonotypes. A clonotype was counted as expanded or contracted only if both edgeR and NoisET called the change significant, with noise models trained on biological replicates. For edgeR calls, the cutoffs were a false discovery rate-adjusted p below 0.01 and a log2 fold-change threshold of 1. As an exploratory analysis of dynamics, PCA with hierarchical clustering was applied to max-normalized trajectories of the 1000 most abundant clonotypes. Separately sequenced CD4+ and CD8+ repertoires were used to assign a CD4 or CD8 phenotype to each responding clone. Clones were called with MiXCR by TCRdb after fastp trimmed the public reads at Q25, and only in-frame beta chains were retained. Identical CDR3 protein sequences are pooled into one entry, listed with their most common genes and DNA. The V and J calls, along with clone size, are taken from TCRdb and not from the paper's own processing. The sample table holds 300,000 to 350,000 distinct CDR3 sequences, of which roughly an eighth were seen once. Of the sample, 22% is held by the ten largest clones.

Ficoll-Paque density gradient centrifugation was the method used to isolate PBMCs. From the cysteine up to the phenylalanine, the CDR3 has a length of 15 residues. Only the CDR3 DNA is retained, 45 bases long and in frame from the first base. V is clipped by 1 base and J by 5 bases, and the sequence between their germline boundaries is 13 bases long. CDR1 is given as MGHRA and CDR2 as YSYEKL, both from the germline V gene. Material for sequencing was PBMCs or a T cell subset sorted from them (not recorded which). This clonotype was obtained from a man between 18 and 29 years old who had mild COVID-19 (a few samples of this study predate the infection). The sample titles of this study are shuffled in the database, so cell type and time point are left out; the donor was told from shared clones. The chain is encoded by TRBV4-1 joined to TRBJ2-3; the D gene cannot be resolved beyond TRBD1 or TRBD2, each matching 6 bases. The CDR3 reads as follows: CASSQGPGARDTQYF. Read as DNA, the sequence is TGCGCCAGCAGCCAAGGTCCGGGGGCCAGAGATACGCAGTATTTT.